The rows below give T cell receptor beta chains drawn from one sample of a study of T cells in localized non-small cell lung cancer. Profiling relied on immunoSEQ multiplex PCR, and the TCRdb table lists in-frame clones only, not all of them. The table has about 11,000 clones, about four fifths seen once. The sequences come from peripheral blood mononuclear cells, collected before any cancer treatment. The receptors come from an older female donor with stage II lung adenocarcinoma. Both conserved end residues are part of each CDR3. The order of the fields is J gene, D gene, V gene, clone size, CDR3 DNA, CDR3 protein. D genes are given only for firm matches. Only some rows state a clone size, as once, few, many or a class for expanded clones.

J: TRBJ1-6; D: NA; V: TRBV4-1; size: few; DNA: TGCGCCAGCAGCCAAGATCATGACAGGATTATCACCTTT; CDR3: CASSQDHDRIITF
J: TRBJ2-1; D: TRBD1; V: TRBV15; size: few; DNA: TGTGCCACCAGCAGTTCGGACAGGAACAATGAGCAGTTCTTC; CDR3: CATSSSDRNNEQFF
J: TRBJ1-1; D: NA; V: TRBV4-1; size: NA; DNA: TGCGCCAGCAGCCAGGCTTTCCTGAACACTGAAGCTTTCTTT; CDR3: CASSQAFLNTEAFF
J: TRBJ2-4; D: TRBD1; V: TRBV29-1; size: NA; DNA: TGCAGCGTTGGGGGGGCAGGGGGCCGTGGGAGCATTCAGTACTTC; CDR3: CSVGGAGGRGSIQYF
J: TRBJ1-3; D: TRBD1; V: TRBV5-1; size: few; DNA: TGCGCCAGCAGCTTGGGACAGGGGGGAAACACCATATATTTT; CDR3: CASSLGQGGNTIYF
J: TRBJ1-4; D: NA; V: TRBV7-2; size: NA; DNA: TGTGCCAGCAGCTTATGGGCAGGGAGGGGTGAAAAACTGTTTTTT; CDR3: CASSLWAGRGEKLFF
J: TRBJ1-4; D: NA; V: TRBV28; size: NA; DNA: TGTGCGGTGGAGGCCAGCCGGACTGAAAAACTGTTTTTT; CDR3: CAVEASRTEKLFF
J: TRBJ1-2; D: TRBD1; V: TRBV28; size: NA; DNA: TGTGCCAGCAGTTTATTAGAGGGGGCGGGTGGCTACACCTTC; CDR3: CASSLLEGAGGYTF
J: TRBJ2-1; D: NA; V: TRBV7-2; size: NA; DNA: TGTGCCAGCAGCTTAGTCAATGAGCAGTTCTTC; CDR3: CASSLVNEQFF
J: TRBJ2-7; D: TRBD1; V: TRBV2; size: NA; DNA: TGTGCCAGTGCGAGGGACAGGGCCTACGAGCAGTACTTC; CDR3: CASARDRAYEQYF
J: TRBJ2-7; D: NA; V: TRBV7-7; size: NA; DNA: TGTGCTAGCAGCGCCCTTCCGGGGTGGGATCCCGGAGAGCAGTACTTC; CDR3: CASSALPGWDPGEQYF
J: TRBJ2-7; D: TRBD1; V: TRBV7-8; size: NA; DNA: TGTGCCAGCAGCTCGCTTAGATGGAGGGACAGGGGATCCTACGAGCAGTACTTC; CDR3: CASSSLRWRDRGSYEQYF
J: TRBJ2-7; D: TRBD2; V: TRBV11-2; size: NA; DNA: TGTGCCAGCAGCCCGAGACTAGCGGGAGGGCCTTTCTCCTACGAGCAGTACTTC; CDR3: CASSPRLAGGPFSYEQYF
J: TRBJ2-5; D: TRBD2; V: TRBV9; size: NA; DNA: TGTGCCAGCAGCGTAGGTGATCGAGCGGGAGACCAAGAGACCCAGTACTTC; CDR3: CASSVGDRAGDQETQYF
J: TRBJ1-2; D: TRBD1; V: TRBV5-4; size: NA; DNA: TGTGCCAGCAGCCCACAGGACAGGGGCTATGGCTACACCTTC; CDR3: CASSPQDRGYGYTF
J: TRBJ1-2; D: NA; V: TRBV28; size: NA; DNA: TGTGCCAGCAGTTTAATGCCGGGGGCGGATGGCTACACCTTC; CDR3: CASSLMPGADGYTF
J: TRBJ2-1; D: TRBD2; V: TRBV11-2; size: NA; DNA: TGTGCCAGCAGCCTGACCCAGCGGGGGTTTTACAATGAGCAGTTCTTC; CDR3: CASSLTQRGFYNEQFF
J: TRBJ1-2; D: NA; V: TRBV11-1; size: NA; DNA: TGTGCCAGCAGCCCGGGGGTGCGCTATGGCTACACCTTC; CDR3: CASSPGVRYGYTF
J: TRBJ2-7; D: NA; V: TRBV7-9; size: NA; DNA: TGTGCCAGCACCCCGGGGGCTCTGGGCCCCTACGAGCAGTACTTC; CDR3: CASTPGALGPYEQYF
J: TRBJ2-5; D: TRBD1; V: TRBV2; size: NA; DNA: TGTGCCAGCAGGGTTACAGGGGGCCAAGAGACCCAGTACTTC; CDR3: CASRVTGGQETQYF
J: TRBJ1-1; D: TRBD1; V: TRBV6-5; size: few; DNA: TGTGCCAGCTCCAGGACAGGGGGCTCGGTCGGTGAAGCTTTCTTT; CDR3: CASSRTGGSVGEAFF
J: TRBJ2-5; D: NA; V: TRBV5-6; size: NA; DNA: TGTGCCAGCAGCTTGATCAGGGCTCAAGAGACCCAGTACTTC; CDR3: CASSLIRAQETQYF
J: TRBJ1-2; D: TRBD1; V: TRBV27; size: NA; DNA: TGTGCCAGCAGCTCTGGACAGGGGGGCTATGGCTACACCTTC; CDR3: CASSSGQGGYGYTF
J: TRBJ1-6; D: NA; V: TRBV10-1; size: NA; DNA: TGCGCCAGTTCGCGGGGTCGAGATAATTCACCCCTCCACTTT; CDR3: CASSRGRDNSPLHF
J: TRBJ1-1; D: NA; V: TRBV7-2; size: NA; DNA: TGTGCCAGCAGCTTCGGACTGAACACTGAAGCTTTCTTT; CDR3: CASSFGLNTEAFF
J: TRBJ2-1; D: TRBD1; V: TRBV5-1; size: NA; DNA: TGCGCCAGCAGCCGAGCCGGACAGGGGACGGGCTCCTACAATGAGCAGTTCTTC; CDR3: CASSRAGQGTGSYNEQFF
J: TRBJ2-2; D: NA; V: TRBV28; size: NA; DNA: TGTGCCAGCCAAGCCGCGAACACCGGGGAGCTGTTTTTT; CDR3: CASQAANTGELFF
J: TRBJ2-3; D: TRBD2; V: TRBV5-4; size: NA; DNA: TGTGCCAGCAGCTTTACTAGCGGGGGGTACACAGATACGCAGTATTTT; CDR3: CASSFTSGGYTDTQYF
J: TRBJ1-6; D: NA; V: TRBV7-2; size: NA; DNA: TGTGCCAGCAGCTTTTGGGTCGCTTCACCCCTCCACTTT; CDR3: CASSFWVASPLHF
J: TRBJ1-1; D: NA; V: TRBV6-5; size: NA; DNA: TGTGCCAGCAGCTACCTTAGCCACACTGAAGCTTTCTTT; CDR3: CASSYLSHTEAFF
J: TRBJ1-6; D: TRBD1; V: TRBV6-1; size: NA; DNA: TGTGCCAGCAGTGAACTCGGACAGGGGAATTCACCCCTCCACTTT; CDR3: CASSELGQGNSPLHF
J: TRBJ1-5; D: NA; V: TRBV27; size: NA; DNA: TGTGCCAGCAGTTTATGGGGCAGGGAACATCAGCCCCAGCATTTT; CDR3: CASSLWGREHQPQHF
J: TRBJ1-3; D: NA; V: TRBV2; size: NA; DNA: TGTGCCAGCAGTGCGACAGATACTGGAAACACCATATATTTT; CDR3: CASSATDTGNTIYF
J: TRBJ1-1; D: NA; V: TRBV4-2; size: NA; DNA: TGTGCCAGCAGCCAAGGGAAAACTATAGGTAGCGTCACTGAAGCTTTCTTT; CDR3: CASSQGKTIGSVTEAFF
J: TRBJ2-6; D: TRBD1; V: TRBV4-3; size: NA; DNA: TGCGCCAGCAGCCAAGGAGGGACAGAAAGCTCTGGGGCCAACGTCCTGACTTTC; CDR3: CASSQGGTESSGANVLTF
J: TRBJ2-1; D: TRBD2; V: TRBV4-2; size: NA; DNA: TGTGCCAGCAGCCCTACTAGCGGGAGTCACAATGAGCAGTTCTTC; CDR3: CASSPTSGSHNEQFF
J: TRBJ2-3; D: NA; V: TRBV4-2; size: medium-sized; DNA: TGTGCCAGCAGCCAAGAGGGTAGAGGCACAGATACGCAGTATTTT; CDR3: CASSQEGRGTDTQYF
J: TRBJ2-1; D: TRBD1; V: TRBV30; size: NA; DNA: TGTGCCTGGAGAGGTCGCCGACAGGGGCCGAGCTCCTACAATGAGCAGTTCTTC; CDR3: CAWRGRRQGPSSYNEQFF
J: TRBJ2-7; D: NA; V: TRBV19; size: NA; DNA: TGTGCCAGTAGTATCGGCGACGGCAGGAACTACGAGCAGTACTTC; CDR3: CASSIGDGRNYEQYF